One sample yielded the 14 T cell receptor beta chains listed below, sequenced in a study of OX40 agonist ivuxolimab in advanced cancers. Clones were read by immunoSEQ multiplex PCR, and TCRdb kept only the in-frame ones, dropping some. The repertoire consists of more than 95,000 clones, with roughly 95% occurring once and the leading ten covering around 0.17%. Material: CD4+ or CD8+ T cells sorted from blood, obtained in a trial of the OX40 agonist ivuxolimab. These receptors originate from an adult with an advanced solid tumor such as melanoma, head and neck, liver or kidney cancer.

This chain joins TRBV19 and TRBJ2-7; 7 bases fit TRBD1. The CDR3 totals 13 residues. V was pared by 4 bases and J by 3 bases, with 3 bases of the junction left unmatched. Germline CDR1 is LNHDA and CDR2 is SQIVND (reference sequence). The CDR3 DNA reads TGTGCCAGTAGTAGAGGGACAGACTACGAGCAGTACTTC. Amino acids: CASSRGTDYEQYF.

The chain joins TRBV6-4 to TRBJ1-1; D is perhaps TRBD1 (5 bases). Germline assignment: CDR1 MRHNA and CDR2 SNTAGT. The V end lost 5 bases, the J end lost 8 bases, and 18 bases lay between the germline ends. The CDR3 consists of 14 residues. The CDR3 here is CASSPMSTGGEAFF. CDR3 nucleotide sequence: TGTGCCAGCAGTCCCATGTCTACGGGGGGGGAAGCTTTCTTT.

The gene calls are TRBV10-3 and TRBJ1-1; D is perhaps TRBD1 (5 bases). The CDR3 sequence is 12 residues long. Germline-derived CDR1 and CDR2 are ENHRY and SYGVKD. Between the trimmed V and J ends, which lost 8 bases and 5 bases, there was a span of 12 bases. The CDR3 sequence: CAIGGSGTEAFF. The CDR3 DNA reads TGTGCCATCGGCGGGTCAGGGACTGAAGCTTTCTTT.

On this clone itself: The sample carries other DNA sequences with the same CDR3. The V and J genes are TRBV18 and TRBJ2-1; tentative D call: TRBD1 (6 bases). Trimming pared 6 bases from V and 1 base from J, leaving 13 bases between. The CDR3 covers 15 residues. Germline V gives CDR1 KGHSH, CDR2 LQKENI. CDR3 protein: CASSPGQTSYNEQFF. The CDR3 DNA reads TGTGCCAGCTCTCCCGGACAGACTTCCTACAATGAGCAGTTCTTC.

The chain has TRBV2 and TRBJ1-4; 10 nucleotides agree with TRBD1. Germline V gene lookup returns CDR1 SNHLY and CDR2 FYNNEI. The CDR3 totals 15 residues. V gave up 6 bases and J gave up 5 bases; unmatched junction bases: 6. CDR3 nucleotide sequence: TGTGCCAGCAGGGTCTCGGGACAGGGGAATGAAAAACTGTTTTTT. Residues: CASRVSGQGNEKLFF.

This clone appeared a single time. Distinct nucleotide sequences in the sample also encode this CDR3. V usage is TRBV6-8 and J usage is TRBJ2-2; D tentatively fits TRBD1 or TRBD2 (7 bases each). V shed 6 bases and J shed 4 bases, with 24 bases lying between them. Germline lookup yields CDR1 MNHGY and CDR2 SAAAGT. The CDR3 contains 18 residues. CDR3 in DNA: TGTGCCAGCAGCTATCAATCGCAGGGGGGGGCCTCCACCGGGGAGCTGTTTTTT. It is translated as CASSYQSQGGASTGELFF.

This chain uses TRBV7-3 with TRBJ2-1, with TRBD1 identical over 7 bases. This CDR3 has 15 residues. The J segment lost 6 bases and the V segment lost 5 bases, leaving 10 bases of the junction unmatched. Germline V gives CDR1 SGHTA, CDR2 FQGTGA. The CDR3 DNA reads as TGTGCCAGCAGCCAAAATTCGGGACAGCCCAATGAGCAGTTCTTC. The encoded protein is CASSQNSGQPNEQFF.

The chain recombines TRBV10-1 with TRBJ1-2, with TRBD1 matching over 11 bases. Trimming took 2 bases from V and 8 from J; bases not matched to a gene: 7. The CDR3 has 15 amino acids. Germline values: CDR1 WNHNN, CDR2 SYGVQD (reference sequence). DNA of the CDR3: TGCGCCAGCAGTGAGGGTGGACAGGGGGCTGGCGGCTACACCTTC. The encoded protein is CASSEGGQGAGGYTF.

The chain employs TRBV15 and TRBJ2-7; D is possibly TRBD1 (5 bases). The V gene's germline CDR1 is LNHNV and CDR2 YYDKDF (reference sequence). Trimming cost V 5 bases and J 2 bases, with 10 bases left between them. This CDR3 has 13 amino acids. The CDR3 DNA reads TGTGCCACCAGCCCCGCGACAGCCTACGAGCAGTACTTC. Amino acid sequence: CATSPATAYEQYF.

V and J are TRBV7-9 and TRBJ1-4; D gene unclear. Trimming removed 2 bases from V and 3 bases from J, with 16 bases in between. In germline, CDR1 is SEHNR, CDR2 FQNEAQ (reference sequence). The length of the CDR3 is 17 residues. As DNA, the CDR3 is TGTGCCAGCAGCTTAAGGCGGCAGAGGCTTGCTAATGAAAAACTGTTTTTT. Its translation: CASSLRRQRLANEKLFF. Supplemented by reference TRBV7-9 and TRBJ1-4, the full variable domain reads DTGVSQNPRHKITKRGQNVTFRCDPISEHNRLYWYRQTLGQGPEFLTYFQNEAQLEKSRLLSDRFSAERPKGSFSTLEIQRTEQGDSAMYLCASSLRRQRLANEKLFFGSGTQLSVL.

This chain links TRBV5-1 with TRBJ2-3; 12 bases align to TRBD2. Germline CDR1 reads SGHRS; CDR2 reads YFSETQ. V lost 0 bases and J lost 4; bases outside the gene matches: 3. The CDR3 runs to 16 residues. CDR3 bases: TGCGCCAGCAGCTTGGGACTAGCGGGAGCTGCAGATACGCAGTATTTT. Residues: CASSLGLAGAADTQYF. Drawing the rest from reference TRBV5-1 and TRBJ2-3, the complete variable domain is KAGVTQTPRYLIKTRGQQVTLSCSPISGHRSVSWYQQTPGQGLQFLFEYFSETQRNKGNFPGRFSGRQFSNSRSEMNVSTLELGDSALYLCASSLGLAGAADTQYFGPGTRLTVL.

This rearrangement joins TRBV6-6 to TRBJ1-2, with 8 bases matching TRBD1. This CDR3 spans 13 amino acids. With 8 bases clipped from V and 4 bases from J, the junction kept 6 bases outside the gene matches. Germline V lookup: CDR1 MNHNY, CDR2 SVGAGI (reference sequence). The CDR3 protein is CASRSGTGYGYTF. The CDR3 DNA follows: TGTGCCAGCCGTTCCGGGACAGGCTATGGCTACACCTTC.

The CDR3, as DNA: TGTGCCAGCAGGTTGGCGGTGGGGGTAGAAGATGGCTACACCTTC. This gives the protein CASRLAVGVEDGYTF. V gene TRBV7-3 combines with J gene TRBJ1-2; D may be TRBD1 (5 bases). Germline V lookup: CDR1 SGHTA, CDR2 FQGTGA. V was pared by 6 bases and J by 6 bases, with 20 bases between. The CDR3 totals 15 residues.

The sample holds one count of this clone. Other DNA sequences in the sample encode the same CDR3. This chain connects TRBV28 to TRBJ1-5; D might be TRBD1 (5 bases). Germline assignment: CDR1 MDHEN and CDR2 SYDVKM. Trimming cost V 5 bases and J 4 bases, with 12 bases left between them. CDR3 length: 14 amino acids. The CDR3 bases are TGTGCCAGCAGTCTCACAGGTGGAAATCAGCCCCAGCATTTT. The encoded protein is CASSLTGGNQPQHF.